This T cell receptor (beta chain) was recovered during a study of blood T cells in healthy people across ages. It was with a sample-barcoded 5' primer and a J-beta primer mix that a second PCR of roughly 7 to 12 cycles was run. Via MiXCR, TCRdb re-called the 5' RACE reads, giving one row per CDR3 protein. This table has 800,000 to 950,000 distinct CDR3 sequences, about 37% appearing once. Regarding the study as a whole: Whereas aged donors had fewer naive CD4+ cells, long-lived donors had more of them and higher diversity. The recorded TCR beta diversity per million T cells decreased in a roughly linear manner with age.

Aged about 6 to 95, donors were systemically healthy Caucasians from Russia. Samples each had at least 6 micrograms of total RNA extracted. There are a few counts of this clonotype. What it binds is unknown. The germline V and J ends were trimmed by 2 bases and 4 bases, with 11 bases remaining between them. This CDR3 has 13 residues. CDR1 and CDR2 from the germline V gene are DFQATT and SNEGSKA (reference sequence). V gene TRBV20-1 combines with J gene TRBJ1-1, with D hard to call. Sequenced sample: blood. This TCR was recovered from a man aged 18 to 29 in good health. The CDR3 loop reads CSARPGEATEAFF. CDR3 in DNA: TGCAGTGCTAGACCCGGGGAGGCCACTGAAGCTTTCTTT.